This T cell receptor beta chain is drawn from a study of CD8 T cells in Susac syndrome. Germline CDR1 is SEHNR and CDR2 is FQNEAQ (reference sequence). V was clipped by 5 bases and J by 1 base; unmatched bases: 8. The CDR3 totals 15 residues. Sequencing of TCR beta was undertaken in CD8+ and CD4+ T cells derived from blood. RNA amounts of about 0.5 to 1 ug underwent reverse transcription with random hexamers. It was immunoSEQ multiplex PCR that amplified TCR beta CDR3 across 54 Vbeta and 13 Jbeta. Each CDR3 protein gets one entry after TCRdb re-called the immunoSEQ multiplex PCR reads with MiXCR. In the table there are about 73,000 distinct CDR3 sequences, about 95% of which are singletons.

The J gene is TRBJ2-7, the V gene TRBV7-9; 7 bases match TRBD1. The sequence was collected from a human donor with multiple sclerosis. Sequenced sample: CD8+ T cells from PBMCs. In DNA form, the CDR3 reads TGTGCCAGCAGCCTCGGACAGGTTGGGTCCTACGAGCAGTACTTC. Translated: CASSLGQVGSYEQYF.